The 27 T cell receptor beta chains presented below share a single source sample, sequenced in a study of blood T cell repertoires in COVID-19. The protocol was immunoSEQ multiplex PCR, while the TCRdb copy is restricted to in-frame clones and leaves out a portion. The profile shows about 190,000 clones, around nine tenths of them singletons. The sequencing sample was made of peripheral blood. The receptor set was obtained from a man in his forties or fifties with acute or convalescent COVID-19.

The chain employs TRBV27 and TRBJ2-7; 8 positions agree with TRBD1. Unmatched junction bases numbered 6, after V lost 11 bases and J lost 3 bases. Germline CDR1 and CDR2: MNHEY and SMNVEV (reference sequence). This CDR3 has 12 residues. The CDR3 DNA reads TGTGCCTCTGGACAGGGAATCTACGAGCAGTACTTC. Amino acid sequence: CASGQGIYEQYF.

The J gene is TRBJ2-3, the V gene TRBV10-2, with 10 nucleotides matching TRBD2. The CDR3 contains 15 residues. V was pared by 6 bases and J by 5 bases, with 8 bases of the junction left unmatched. Germline CDR1 is WSHSY and CDR2 is SAAADI. CDR3 protein: CASRKRGGPIDTQYF. The CDR3 nucleotides read TGCGCCAGCAGAAAGCGGGGGGGGCCCATAGATACGCAGTATTTT.

The CDR3 nucleotides are TGTGCCACCAGCAGAGGGGGAGGGGGACTAGAGGAGACCCAGTACTTC. This encodes CATSRGGGGLEETQYF. The chain carries TRBV15 and TRBJ2-5; TRBD2 aligns across 8 bases. CDR3 length: 16 residues. Germline-derived CDR1 and CDR2 are LNHNV and YYDKDF (reference sequence). V shed 1 base and J 5 bases; nucleotides not matched to a gene: 9.

The genes are TRBV5-1 and TRBJ1-1; no clear D. Germline V gene data show CDR1 as SGHRS and CDR2 as YFSETQ. Deletions cut 4 bases from V and 8 bases from J, with 18 bases between. The length of the CDR3 is 14 residues. CDR3 in amino acids: CASSPEVAVYEAFF. CDR3 nucleotides: TGCGCCAGCAGCCCAGAGGTGGCAGTTTACGAAGCTTTCTTT. The full variable domain, with the rest looked up from reference TRBV5-1 and TRBJ1-1, is KAGVTQTPRYLIKTRGQQVTLSCSPISGHRSVSWYQQTPGQGLQFLFEYFSETQRNKGNFPGRFSGRQFSNSRSEMNVSTLELGDSALYLCASSPEVAVYEAFFGQGTRLTVV.

The chain has TRBV6-5 and TRBJ1-2, with 8 positions matching TRBD1. Losses at the gene ends were 6 bases for V and 2 bases for J; bases not matched to a gene: 8. The CDR3 length is 15 residues. CDR1 and CDR2 from the germline V gene are MNHEY and SVGAGI. Written as DNA, the CDR3 is TGTGCCAGCAGGGACAGGGAGTACCGCAACTATGGCTACACCTTC. Amino acids: CASRDREYRNYGYTF.

The chain is built from TRBV7-6 and TRBJ1-1, with D perhaps matching TRBD1 (6 bases). The V gene's germline CDR1 is SGHVS and CDR2 FNYEAQ. Trimming stripped 5 bases from V and 5 bases from J, with 12 bases between. The CDR3 has 13 residues. This chain's CDR3 is CASSVYRETEAFF. CDR3 sequence (DNA): TGTGCCAGCAGCGTATACAGGGAGACTGAAGCTTTCTTT.

Only one count was recorded for this clone. The chain employs TRBV28 and TRBJ2-4; D gene uncertain. V was trimmed by 3 bases and J by 4 bases, leaving 19 bases between them. In germline, CDR1 is MDHEN, CDR2 SYDVKM. The CDR3 extends over 17 amino acids. This chain's CDR3 is CASSFWSTLNQKNIQYF. The CDR3 DNA reads as TGTGCCAGCAGTTTCTGGTCCACCTTAAACCAGAAAAACATTCAGTACTTC. Full variable domain (remainder filled in from reference TRBV28 and TRBJ2-4): DVKVTQSSRYLVKRTGEKVFLECVQDMDHENMFWYRQDPGLGLRLIYFSYDVKMKEKGDIPEGYSVSREKKERFSLILESASTNQTSMYLCASSFWSTLNQKNIQYFGAGTRLSVL.

The chain joins TRBV9 to TRBJ1-3; 7 bases are a match to TRBD1. CDR3 size: 14 residues. Unmatched junction bases numbered 3, after V lost 4 bases and J lost 2 bases. Germline V gene lookup returns CDR1 SGDLS and CDR2 YYNGEE. CDR3: CASSLTGTGNTIYF. CDR3 in DNA: TGTGCCAGCAGCCTGACAGGGACTGGAAACACCATATATTTT.

V is TRBV30 and J is TRBJ1-5, with D unclear. The CDR3 is 14 amino acids. Trimming removed 0 bases at V and 6 bases at J, with 12 bases between. Per the germline V gene, CDR1 is GTSNPN and CDR2 is SVGIG (reference sequence). In DNA, the CDR3 is TGTGCCTGGAGTGTACTCGGGGTCCGTCAGCCCCAGCATTTT. Translated: CAWSVLGVRQPQHF.

The chain couples TRBV5-1 to TRBJ1-1; 7 positions agree with TRBD1. V was clipped by 5 bases and J by 1 base; unmatched bases: 5. Germline CDR1 SGHRS, CDR2 YFSETQ. There are 14 residues in the CDR3. DNA of the CDR3: TGCGCCAGCAGACCCGCAGGGGGGAACACTGAAGCTTTCTTT. Its protein is CASRPAGGNTEAFF. Filled out from reference TRBV5-1 and TRBJ1-1, the complete variable domain reads KAGVTQTPRYLIKTRGQQVTLSCSPISGHRSVSWYQQTPGQGLQFLFEYFSETQRNKGNFPGRFSGRQFSNSRSEMNVSTLELGDSALYLCASRPAGGNTEAFFGQGTRLTVV.

The chain employs TRBV7-2 and TRBJ2-7, with 8 bases that match TRBD2. With V trimmed by 1 base and J by 3 bases, 5 bases remained unmatched. The germline V gene has CDR1 SGHTA and CDR2 FQGNSA. This CDR3 contains 15 residues. CDR3 sequence (DNA): TGTGCCAGCAGCTTAGACGGGGGGGCCTTCTACGAGCAGTACTTC. The encoded protein is CASSLDGGAFYEQYF.

This clone has just a few counts. The CDR3 spells CASSQQGVWRGYTF. CDR3 coding DNA: TGCGCCAGCAGCCAACAGGGGGTTTGGCGTGGCTACACCTTC. V is TRBV4-3 and J is TRBJ1-2; 7 nucleotides line up with TRBD1. With 2 bases clipped from V and 7 bases from J, the junction kept 7 bases outside the gene matches. In germline, CDR1 is LGHNA, CDR2 YSLEER. There are 14 residues in the CDR3.

This clone came up once. The chain combines TRBV18 with TRBJ2-1; TRBD1 agrees at 7 bases. The length of the CDR3 is 16 residues. The germline CDR1 and CDR2 sequences are KGHSH and LQKENI. J gave up 2 bases and V 0 bases, and 4 bases lay outside the gene matches. The CDR3 bases are TGTGCCAGCTCACCACCACAGGGGTTCACCTACAATGAGCAGTTCTTC. Translated, it gives CASSPPQGFTYNEQFF.

The chain joins TRBV6-5 to TRBJ2-3; 9 positions agree with TRBD1. Germline loops: CDR1 MNHEY, CDR2 SVGAGI. The CDR3 is 15 amino acids. V shed 7 bases, J shed 5 bases, and the junction held 10 bases outside the gene matches. The CDR3 DNA sequence: TGTGCCAGCATCGACAGGGGGTTGAGTGGAGATACGCAGTATTTT. Translated, it gives CASIDRGLSGDTQYF.

About this clone itself: Different DNA sequences within this sample yield the same CDR3. The chain uses TRBV5-1 and TRBJ1-4, with 9 nucleotides matching TRBD1. The CDR3 loop spans 14 amino acids. Germline V gene data show CDR1 as SGHRS and CDR2 as YFSETQ. With 3 bases clipped from V and 7 bases from J, the junction kept 4 bases outside the gene matches. The CDR3 reads CASSSGQGGEKLFF. The CDR3 DNA is TGCGCCAGCAGCTCGGGACAGGGAGGTGAAAAACTGTTTTTT.

The V gene is TRBV30, the J gene TRBJ2-7; TRBD1 aligns across 9 bases. Looked up from germline, CDR1 is GTSNPN and CDR2 is SVGIG (reference sequence). There are 12 residues in the CDR3. V shed 5 bases, J shed 7 bases, and the junction held 6 bases outside the gene matches. The CDR3 DNA reads TGTGCCTGGCAGAGACAGGGGGGGGAGCAGTACTTC. Translation: CAWQRQGGEQYF.

The rearrangement links TRBV19 to TRBJ2-7; D perhaps matches TRBD1 (6 bases). The CDR3 runs 14 residues. V dropped 3 bases and J dropped 0 bases, with 9 bases sitting between them. Germline-derived CDR1 and CDR2 are LNHDA and SQIVND (reference sequence). The CDR3 loop reads CASSMSDSSYEQYF. CDR3 DNA: TGTGCCAGTAGTATGTCGGACAGCTCCTACGAGCAGTACTTC.

The chain carries TRBV7-2 and TRBJ2-3; 7 bases agree with TRBD2. The CDR3 loop spans 14 amino acids. Germline V gene sequence: CDR1 SGHTA, CDR2 FQGNSA. J lost 2 bases, V lost 6 bases, and 5 bases had no gene match. CDR3 residues: CASRLGGTTDTQYF. In nucleotides, the CDR3 is TGTGCCAGCAGGTTGGGGGGGACCACAGATACGCAGTATTTT.

The DNA of the CDR3 is TGTGCCAGCAGCTTAGAGACTATTGGCCAGAAGTACTTC. It yields the protein CASSLETIGQKYF. The chain employs TRBV11-2 and TRBJ2-7, with TRBD2 as a possible D gene (5 bases). Germline V CDR1 and CDR2: SGHAT, FQNNGV. The CDR3 loop spans 13 amino acids. Trimming shortened V by 0 bases and J by 11 bases, and 14 bases separated the two germline ends.

This clone has just one count. The V gene is TRBV5-1, the J gene TRBJ1-3, with a weak D call TRBD1 (5 bases). CDR1 is SGHRS and CDR2 is YFSETQ in the germline V gene. This CDR3 is 17 amino acids long. Deletions cut 0 bases from V and 0 bases from J, with 13 bases between. CDR3 region: CASSLEGQGISGNTIYF. The CDR3 DNA follows: TGCGCCAGCAGCTTGGAGGGGCAGGGCATCTCTGGAAACACCATATATTTT.

The chain combines TRBV10-3 with TRBJ2-5; D might be TRBD2 (6 bases). The V gene's germline CDR1 is ENHRY and CDR2 SYGVKD. The CDR3 totals 13 residues. The V gene lost 6 bases and the J gene lost 2 bases, with 10 bases spanning the gap. The CDR3: CAIRAAGQETQYF. As DNA, the CDR3 is TGTGCCATCAGGGCCGCGGGACAAGAGACCCAGTACTTC.

Points on this clone: The sample holds other DNA sequences that translate to the same CDR3. J is TRBJ2-7 and V is TRBV6-2 or TRBV6-3, with D hard to call. The germline V gene encodes CDR1 MNHEY and CDR2 SVGEGT. The CDR3 sequence is 11 residues long. V was cut by 1 base and J by 7 bases, with 5 bases left in between. For the CDR3, the DNA is TGTGCCAGCAGTTACTTATATGAGCAGTACTTC. Amino acid sequence: CASSYLYEQYF.

V and J are TRBV14 and TRBJ1-1; D gene ambiguous. CDR3 length: 15 residues. Germline CDR1 SGHDN, CDR2 FVKESK. V was cut by 4 bases and J by 1 base, with 13 bases left in between. The CDR3 bases are TGTGCCAGCAGCCGGCGTCCGGCGGGGAACACTGAAGCTTTCTTT. Translating it yields CASSRRPAGNTEAFF.

This clone was seen only a few times. The chain carries TRBV28 and TRBJ1-1; D ambiguous. Trimming removed 5 bases from V and 2 bases from J, with 6 bases in between. CDR3 length equals 12 residues. Germline CDR1 and CDR2: MDHEN and SYDVKM. The CDR3 sequence is CASSLVNTEAFF. The CDR3 DNA is TGTGCCAGCAGTCTTGTTAACACTGAAGCTTTCTTT.

This rearrangement joins TRBV4-3 to TRBJ1-6, with a weak D call TRBD1 (5 bases). The V and J ends lost 0 bases and 6 bases respectively, with 15 bases between them. CDR1 is LGHNA and CDR2 is YSLEER in the germline V gene. This CDR3 comprises 17 residues. CDR3 residues: CASSQDGGIGVNSPLHF. The CDR3 nucleotides are TGCGCCAGCAGCCAAGACGGGGGGATAGGGGTTAATTCACCCCTCCACTTT.

This clone has only one observation. The chain carries TRBV6-1 and TRBJ2-2, with TRBD2 as a possible D gene (5 bases). This CDR3 spans 17 amino acids. V lost 2 bases and J lost 1, with 14 bases in between. Germline CDR1 is MNHNS and CDR2 is SASEGT. The CDR3 DNA reads TGTGCCAGCAGTGAATCTTGGGTGGCGGGGAACACCGGGGAGCTGTTTTTT. Its protein is CASSESWVAGNTGELFF.

This clone was seen a single time. The chain is built from TRBV5-1 and TRBJ1-3; no reliable D call. CDR3 length equals 15 residues. Trimming pared 4 bases from V and 0 bases from J, leaving 11 bases between. Germline V CDR1 and CDR2: SGHRS, YFSETQ. In nucleotides, the CDR3 is TGCGCCAGCAGCCCTATAGGAGTCTCTGGAAACACCATATATTTT. Translation gives CASSPIGVSGNTIYF.